This TCR beta chain comes out of a study of cytomegalovirus exposure and HLA in healthy donors. Overall study results and limits: It was in a later analysis that TCR association rates were seen to vary by HLA locus, highest for DRB1 and lowest for HLA-C. Through in vitro validation, three CMV-associated chains were shown to be specific for CMV antigens. Trimming of TCR beta V- and J-genes showed a link, identified in a later analysis, to a missense DCLRE1C variant.

This clone was recorded a few times. What it recognizes is unknown. This PCR relied on a set of 60 Vbeta primers and 13 Jbeta primers. Measured with immunoSEQ multiplex PCR; TCRdb has only the in-frame clones, and not every one. The table shows 90,000 to 120,000 clones, with 9.5% to 13% occurring only once. When sampled, the donors appeared nominally healthy, though they likely had unrecorded immune exposures. With 3 bases removed from V and 0 bases from J, the gap between germline ends came to 11 bases. The CDR3 consists of 16 residues. Germline CDR1 and CDR2: MDHEN and SYDVKM. The sequencing input was PBMCs. V is TRBV28 and J is TRBJ1-4; no reliable D call. The TCR was taken from a man in his forties in good health and CMV-seropositive. The CDR3 protein is CASSFASDSTNEKLFF. CDR3 coding DNA: TGTGCCAGCAGTTTTGCGTCAGACTCAACTAATGAAAAACTGTTTTTT.